The rows below give T cell receptor beta chains drawn from one sample of a study of CD8 T cells in Susac syndrome. TCRdb itself ran the immunoSEQ multiplex PCR reads through MiXCR, one entry per CDR3 protein. The data show approximately 180,000 distinct CDR3 sequences, around 94% seen once. Sequencing was performed on CD4+ T cells from PBMCs. The source is a human donor with Susac syndrome. The CDR3 runs from the conserved cysteine through the conserved F or W. A D gene is named only where the DNA matches it firmly. Clone size is stated in some rows and not others, as once, few, many or a class when expanded.

d_call	j_call	v_call	clone_size	cdr3_nt	cdr3_aa
TRBD1	TRBJ2-7	TRBV11-2	NA	TGTGCCAGCAGCGTGCTTGGGACAGGGATTGGGTACGAGCAGTACTTC	CASSVLGTGIGYEQYF
TRBD1	TRBJ1-3	TRBV5-1	NA	TGCGCCAGCAGCTTGACAGGGGCCCTCCTTCCGGGAAATGGAAACACCATATATTTT	CASSLTGALLPGNGNTIYF
NA	TRBJ1-4	TRBV28	NA	TGTGCCAGCAGTTTACCGAGGACTAATGAAAAACTGTTTTTT	CASSLPRTNEKLFF
NA	TRBJ2-7	TRBV21-1	NA	TGTGCCAGCAGCGAGGAAACAGGGAGGTCTACCTACGAGCAGTACTTC	CASSEETGRSTYEQYF
NA	TRBJ2-7	TRBV14	few	TGTGCCAGCAGTTACGGACAGTTAACCTACGAGCAGTACTTC	CASSYGQLTYEQYF
TRBD1	TRBJ2-7	TRBV7-9	NA	TGTGCCAGCAGCTTTCGACCGGGACAGGGCCACGAGCAGTACTTC	CASSFRPGQGHEQYF
TRBD1	TRBJ1-5	TRBV28	NA	TGTGCCAGCAGTTTTATGACAGGGGGCTCGGGGCAGCCCCAGCATTTT	CASSFMTGGSGQPQHF
NA	TRBJ1-5	TRBV20-1	NA	TGCAGTGCTAGGACGGGACTGTATAGCAATCAGCCCCAGCATTTT	CSARTGLYSNQPQHF
NA	TRBJ2-7	TRBV6-5	NA	TGTGCCAGCAGTTACTCCTTAACAGGCCCCTACGAGCAGTACTTC	CASSYSLTGPYEQYF
NA	TRBJ1-3	TRBV2	NA	TGTGCCAGCGGCGGGGACACCATATATTTT	CASGGDTIYF
NA	TRBJ2-2	TRBV4-2	NA	TGTGCCAGCAGCCCTGGGGCCACTCGGGAGCTGTTTTTT	CASSPGATRELFF
NA	TRBJ1-2	TRBV6-2/TRBV6-3	NA	TGTGCCAGCAGTTACTCGGACAACTATGGCTACACCTTC	CASSYSDNYGYTF
NA	TRBJ1-2	TRBV20-1	once	TGCAGTGCTAGAGATGACAGTAACTATGGCTACACCTTC	CSARDDSNYGYTF
TRBD2	TRBJ2-1	TRBV6-5	NA	TGTGCCAGCAGCGGACTAGCGGGATATAATGAGCAGTTCTTC	CASSGLAGYNEQFF
NA	TRBJ2-3	TRBV20-1	NA	TGCAGTGCTAGAGTACGGGCAGATACGCAGTATTTT	CSARVRADTQYF
TRBD2	TRBJ2-1	TRBV7-2	NA	TGTGCCAGCACCTCAACTAGCGGGAGGGCTGAGCAGTTCTTC	CASTSTSGRAEQFF
NA	TRBJ1-1	TRBV12-3/TRBV12-4	NA	TGTGCCAGCAGTTTAGCCATGAACACTGAAGCTTTCTTT	CASSLAMNTEAFF
TRBD1	TRBJ2-1	TRBV27	NA	TGTGCCAGCAGTTTATGGGTGGGGCGGACAGGAGACAATGAGCAGTTCTTC	CASSLWVGRTGDNEQFF
NA	TRBJ1-5	TRBV9	NA	TGTGCCAGCAGCGCCGACCCAACAGGGAATCAGCCCCAGCATTTT	CASSADPTGNQPQHF
TRBD2	TRBJ2-3	TRBV30	NA	TGTGCCTGGAGCGGGACTAGCGGGAGTTTGAGCACAGATACGCAGTATTTT	CAWSGTSGSLSTDTQYF
NA	TRBJ1-1	TRBV7-9	NA	TGTGCCAGCAGCTTAATTCGGGCCCGGGACACTGAAGCTTTCTTT	CASSLIRARDTEAFF
TRBD1	TRBJ2-7	TRBV28	NA	TGTGCCAGCAGTTTACCCGGACAGGGGGCCCCACAGCAGTACTTC	CASSLPGQGAPQQYF
NA	TRBJ2-2	TRBV29-1	NA	TGCAGCGTTCAAAGGAGCAAGGGGGCCGGGGAGCTGTTTTTT	CSVQRSKGAGELFF
NA	TRBJ2-2	TRBV15	NA	TGTGCCACCAGCGGGTCGAAAGCCGGGGAGCTGTTTTTT	CATSGSKAGELFF
TRBD1	TRBJ1-5	TRBV29-1	NA	TGCAGCGCTGGACAGGGGTTAGAGCCCCAGCATTTT	CSAGQGLEPQHF
NA	TRBJ1-1	TRBV5-1	NA	TGCGCCAGCAGCTTATCCGGGACCCCGGGCACTGAAGCTTTCTTT	CASSLSGTPGTEAFF
NA	TRBJ1-1	TRBV29-1	NA	TGCAGCGCTACGTTAGGAAGGGGACTGTCTAACACTGAAGCTTTCTTT	CSATLGRGLSNTEAFF